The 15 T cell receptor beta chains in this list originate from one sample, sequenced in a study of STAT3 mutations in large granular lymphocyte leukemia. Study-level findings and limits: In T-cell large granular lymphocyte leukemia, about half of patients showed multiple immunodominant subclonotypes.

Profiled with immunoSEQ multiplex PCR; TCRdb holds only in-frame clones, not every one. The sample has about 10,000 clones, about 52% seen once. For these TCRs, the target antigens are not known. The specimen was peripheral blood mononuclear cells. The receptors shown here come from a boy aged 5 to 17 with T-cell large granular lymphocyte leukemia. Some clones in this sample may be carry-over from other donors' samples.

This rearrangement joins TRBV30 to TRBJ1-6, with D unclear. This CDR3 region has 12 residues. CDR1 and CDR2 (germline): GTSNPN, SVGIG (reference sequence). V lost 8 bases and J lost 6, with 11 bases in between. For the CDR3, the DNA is TGTGCCCAAACTACCGGTAATTCACCCCTCCACTTT. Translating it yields CAQTTGNSPLHF.

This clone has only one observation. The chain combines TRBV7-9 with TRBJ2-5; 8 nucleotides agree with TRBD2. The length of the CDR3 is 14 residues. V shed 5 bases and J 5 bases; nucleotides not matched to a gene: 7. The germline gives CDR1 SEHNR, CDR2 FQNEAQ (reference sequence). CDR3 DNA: TGTGCCAGCAGCGACCGACGGGAGGGGGAGACCCAGTACTTC. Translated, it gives CASSDRREGETQYF.

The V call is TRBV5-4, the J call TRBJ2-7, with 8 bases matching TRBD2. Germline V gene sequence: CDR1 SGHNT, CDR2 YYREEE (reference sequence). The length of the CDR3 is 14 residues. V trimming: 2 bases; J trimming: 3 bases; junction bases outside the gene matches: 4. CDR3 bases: TGTGCCAGCAGCTTCGGTAGCGGGGTCTACGAGCAGTACTTC. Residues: CASSFGSGVYEQYF.

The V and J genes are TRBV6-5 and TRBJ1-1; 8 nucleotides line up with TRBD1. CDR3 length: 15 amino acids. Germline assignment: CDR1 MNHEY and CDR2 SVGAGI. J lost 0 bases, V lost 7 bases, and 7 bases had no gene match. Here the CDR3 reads CASTRDRGMNTEAFF. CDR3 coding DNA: TGTGCCAGCACCAGAGACAGGGGTATGAACACTGAAGCTTTCTTT.

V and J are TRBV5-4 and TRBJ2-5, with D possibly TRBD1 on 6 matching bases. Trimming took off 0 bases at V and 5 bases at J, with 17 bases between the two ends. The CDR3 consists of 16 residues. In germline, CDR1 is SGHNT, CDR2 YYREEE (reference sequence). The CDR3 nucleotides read TGTGCCAGCAGCTTGGCCGGTTTGGGGGCGTCGGAGACCCAGTACTTC. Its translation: CASSLAGLGASETQYF.

CDR3 protein: CASSWGGRGGETQYF. The CDR3, as DNA: TGTGCCAGCAGTTGGGGCGGTCGGGGTGGGGAGACCCAGTACTTC. The rearrangement links TRBV6-6 to TRBJ2-5; D could derive from TRBD1 or TRBD2 (5 bases each). Germline-derived CDR1 and CDR2 are MNHNY and SVGAGI (reference sequence). The CDR3 spans 15 residues. V lost 4 bases, J lost 5 bases, and 17 bases lay in between.

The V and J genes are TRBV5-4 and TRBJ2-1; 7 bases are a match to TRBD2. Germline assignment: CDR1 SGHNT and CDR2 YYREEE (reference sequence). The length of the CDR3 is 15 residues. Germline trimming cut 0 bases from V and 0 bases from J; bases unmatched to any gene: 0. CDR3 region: CASSLGGSSYNEQFF. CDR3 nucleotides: TGTGCCAGCAGCTTGGGCGGGAGCTCCTACAATGAGCAGTTCTTC.

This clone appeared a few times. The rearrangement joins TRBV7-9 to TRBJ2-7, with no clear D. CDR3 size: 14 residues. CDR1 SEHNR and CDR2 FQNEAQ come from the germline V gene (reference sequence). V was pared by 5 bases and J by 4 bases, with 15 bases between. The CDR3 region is CASSPGAAKYEQYF. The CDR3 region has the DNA TGTGCCAGCAGCCCCGGAGCAGCCAAATACGAGCAGTACTTC.

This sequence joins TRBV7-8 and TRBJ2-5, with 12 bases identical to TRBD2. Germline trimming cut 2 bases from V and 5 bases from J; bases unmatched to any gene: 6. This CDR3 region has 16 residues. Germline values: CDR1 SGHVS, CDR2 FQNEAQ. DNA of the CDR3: TGTGCCAGCAGCTTAAGACTAGCGGGGGAAGGTGAGACCCAGTACTTC. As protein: CASSLRLAGEGETQYF. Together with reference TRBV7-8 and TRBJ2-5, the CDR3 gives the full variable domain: GAGVSQSPRYKVAKRGQDVALRCDPISGHVSLFWYQQALGQGPEFLTYFQNEAQLDKSGLPSDRFFAERPEGSVSTLKIQRTQQEDSAVYLCASSLRLAGEGETQYFGPGTRLLVL.

CDR3 amino acids: CASSPRTLAGVSFPAKNIQYF. In DNA, the CDR3 is TGTGCCAGCTCACCACGCACACTAGCGGGAGTAAGTTTTCCCGCCAAAAACATTCAGTACTTC. J is TRBJ2-4 and V is TRBV18; 11 bases are shared with TRBD2. The V and J ends lost 1 base and 1 base, in that order; junction bases with no gene match: 15. This CDR3 is built from 21 residues. CDR1 and CDR2 from the germline V gene are KGHSH and LQKENI.

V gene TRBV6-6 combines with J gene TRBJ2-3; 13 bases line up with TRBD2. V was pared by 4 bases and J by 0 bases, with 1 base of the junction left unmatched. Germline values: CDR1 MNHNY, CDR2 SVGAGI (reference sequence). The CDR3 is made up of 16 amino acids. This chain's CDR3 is CASSSLAGGSTDTQYF. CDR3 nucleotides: TGTGCCAGCAGTTCACTAGCGGGAGGGAGCACAGATACGCAGTATTTT.

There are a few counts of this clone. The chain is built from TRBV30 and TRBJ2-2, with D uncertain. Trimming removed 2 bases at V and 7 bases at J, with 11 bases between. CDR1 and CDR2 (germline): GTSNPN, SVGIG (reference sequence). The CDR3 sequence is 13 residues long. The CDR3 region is CAWSRALDGELFF. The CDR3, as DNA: TGTGCCTGGAGTCGAGCCCTGGACGGGGAGCTGTTTTTT.

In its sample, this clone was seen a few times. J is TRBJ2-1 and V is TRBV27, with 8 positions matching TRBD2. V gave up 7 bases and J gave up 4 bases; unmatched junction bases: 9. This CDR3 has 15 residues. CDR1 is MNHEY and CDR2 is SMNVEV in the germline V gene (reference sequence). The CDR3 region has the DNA TGTGCCAGCACAGGACTAGCCTATGGGTACAATGAGCAGTTCTTC. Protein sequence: CASTGLAYGYNEQFF.

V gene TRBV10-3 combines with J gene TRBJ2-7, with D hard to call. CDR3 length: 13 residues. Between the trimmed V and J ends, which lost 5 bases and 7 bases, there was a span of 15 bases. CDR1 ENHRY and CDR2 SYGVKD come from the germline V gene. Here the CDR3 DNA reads TGTGCCATCAGTCCCGGACCGCCGCAGGAGCAGTACTTC. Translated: CAISPGPPQEQYF.

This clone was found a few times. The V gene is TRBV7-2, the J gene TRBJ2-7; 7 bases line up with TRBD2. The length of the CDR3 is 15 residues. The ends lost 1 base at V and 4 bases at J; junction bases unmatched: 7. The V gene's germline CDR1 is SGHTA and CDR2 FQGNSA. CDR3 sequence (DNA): TGTGCCAGCAGCTTAGGCGGGGGTGTGACATACGAGCAGTACTTC. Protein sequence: CASSLGGGVTYEQYF.